This T cell receptor (beta chain) was obtained from a study of regulatory T cells in long-lasting Graves disease. Arm-PCR of CDR3 regions with iRepertoire HTBI primers generated TCR beta libraries. TCRdb passed the multiplex PCR reads through MiXCR, listing each CDR3 protein once. The data hold roughly 360,000 distinct CDR3 sequences, with less than 30% observed a single time. Time point reported: persistent/refractory GD, antithyroid drugs over 5 years with positive TRAb. PBMC RNA served as the TCR library source. This clonotype has a count of ten or more. Per the germline V gene, CDR1 is SNHLY and CDR2 is FYNNEI. Trimming left V 6 bases short and J 5 bases short, with 8 bases between. The CDR3 has 11 amino acids.

This specimen was peripheral blood mononuclear cells (PBMCs), taken when the disease was refractory, from a patient treated with antithyroid drugs. This receptor was identified in a woman in her 40s with Graves disease. The gene calls are TRBV2 and TRBJ2-7; no definite D call. CDR3 bases: TGTGCCAGCAGGGAGTCCCACGAGCAGTACTTC. Protein sequence: CASRESHEQYF.